This T cell receptor (beta chain) came from a study of CXCR3-negative and CXCR3-positive naive CD8 T cells. Triplicate sorts, 320,000 or so cells apiece, were made for each CD8+ T cell subset. Libraries of TRB cDNA were made by 5' RACE and carried UMIs. After re-calling the 5' RACE reads, TCRdb lists one entry per CDR3 protein, DNA absent. The repertoire shows over 70,000 distinct CDR3 sequences; the top ten hold around 1%. On this clonotype itself: Its antigen is not known.

Study outcomes and limitations: Memory cells diverged, while naive CXCR3-positive and CXCR3-negative cells had similar TRBV-TRBJ usage. Relative to memory CD8+ cells, whose diversity was much lower, both naive subsets had comparably high diversity.

The sequencing input was naive CXCR3- CD8+ T cells from blood. Specified subset: CD45RO-CCR7+CD27+CD95- naive CD8+ T cells lacking CXCR3 (TNR3-). The source is a human donor in good health. Some clones in this sample may be carry-over from other donors' samples.

The CDR3: CASSELTPNTEAFF. V gene TRBV7-9 combines with J gene TRBJ1-1. The CDR3 is made up of 14 amino acids. CDR1 is SEHNR and CDR2 is FQNEAQ in the germline V gene (reference sequence).